One sample yielded the 3 T cell receptor beta chains listed below, sequenced in a study of OX40 agonist ivuxolimab in advanced cancers. Sequencing was performed with immunoSEQ multiplex PCR; in TCRdb, only in-frame clones are kept and a portion is missing. This table holds fewer than 40,000 clones, 60% to 85% found once. The material sequenced was CD4+ or CD8+ T cells sorted from blood, taken in a trial of the OX40 agonist ivuxolimab. All receptors derive from an adult with an advanced solid tumor such as melanoma, head and neck, liver or kidney cancer.

The chain links TRBV6-1 to TRBJ1-4, with D uncertain. Germline CDR1 MNHNS, CDR2 SASEGT. V dropped 0 bases and J dropped 0 bases, with 14 bases sitting between them. The CDR3 spans 18 residues. The CDR3 loop is CASSEAVVGFTTNEKLFF. For the CDR3, the DNA is TGTGCCAGCAGTGAAGCGGTCGTCGGATTTACAACTAATGAAAAACTGTTTTTT.

The chain has TRBV7-9 and TRBJ2-3, with D hard to call. Germline V gene sequence: CDR1 SEHNR, CDR2 FQNEAQ (reference sequence). This CDR3 has 14 residues. V dropped 2 bases and J dropped 2 bases, with 8 bases sitting between them. The CDR3 here is CASSLNSYTDTQYF. For the CDR3, the DNA is TGTGCCAGCAGCTTAAACAGCTACACAGATACGCAGTATTTT.

V and J are TRBV5-5 and TRBJ2-7, with D maybe TRBD2 (6 bases). The germline CDR1 and CDR2 sequences are SGHKS and YYEKEE (reference sequence). The CDR3 is made up of 16 amino acids. V dropped 0 bases and J dropped 2 bases, with 15 bases sitting between them. CDR3 nucleotide sequence: TGTGCCAGCAGCTTGGCCGCGACTAGGAGCCCCTACGAGCAGTACTTC. This gives the protein CASSLAATRSPYEQYF. Together with reference TRBV5-5 and TRBJ2-7, the CDR3 gives the full variable domain: DAGVTQSPTHLIKTRGQQVTLRCSPISGHKSVSWYQQVLGQGPQFIFQYYEKEERGRGNFPDRFSARQFPNYSSELNVNALLLGDSALYLCASSLAATRSPYEQYFGPGTRLTVT.